This T cell receptor beta chain was captured in a study of blood T cell repertoires in COVID-19. Original handling: From reference gene primer amplification, estimates of nucleated cell counts were derived. This table comes from immunoSEQ multiplex PCR, and its TCRdb copy is limited to in-frame clones, with some not included. That table gives V, J and clone size, and the DNA gave D and trimming. Seen here are 200,000 to 250,000 clones, roughly 85% observed once, and the top ten hold about 2.4%. There are a few counts of this clone. Patients in Seattle were enrolled during active infection, then followed longitudinally. The source material was peripheral blood. The source is a woman between 70 and 85 years old with COVID-19, enrolled during active disease.

The CDR3 loop reads CASSSRDRDELKQYF. For the CDR3, the DNA is TGTGCCAGTAGTAGCCGGGACAGGGATGAACTCAAGCAGTACTTC. The chain has TRBV19 and TRBJ2-7, with 9 bases lining up with TRBD1. The junction had 12 bases not matched to a gene; V was cut back by 4 bases and J by 8 bases. Germline V gene sequence: CDR1 LNHDA, CDR2 SQIVND (reference sequence). CDR3 length: 15 residues.